The entry below describes one T cell receptor beta chain. In the original analysis: Amplification of reference gene primers was used by the study to estimate nucleated cell counts. Libraries were prepared by immunoSEQ multiplex PCR; TCRdb keeps only in-frame clonotypes and omits some of them. V, J and clone size were drawn from that table, and D and trimming were deduced from the DNA. The repertoire has 50,000 to 60,000 clones, 85% to 95% of them found once; the top ten carry 9.7%. The data originate from a study of blood T cell repertoires in COVID-19. As for the study in general: Some COVID-19 samples were acute and others convalescent; all came from the United States, Italy and Spain. PBMCs, B-cell-depleted T cells, or T cells provided the cDNA or gDNA that made up the material.

Germline-derived CDR1 and CDR2 are MGHRA and YSYEKL. The germline V and J ends were trimmed by 1 base and 3 bases, with 3 bases remaining between them. This CDR3 region has 12 residues. The TCR comes from a woman older than 75 with acute or convalescent COVID-19. This chain connects TRBV4-1 to TRBJ2-5; no clear D. Sequencing was carried out using peripheral blood. In DNA form, the CDR3 reads TGCGCCAGCAGCCAAGTCGAAGAGACCCAGTACTTC. Translated, it gives CASSQVEETQYF.